The sequence of this T cell receptor (beta chain) was determined in a study of T-cell reconstitution after alpha-beta-depleted transplantation in children. A library of TCRbeta sequences, prepared with unique molecular identifiers, was generated. TCRdb analysed the PCR reads with MiXCR anew, one entry per CDR3 protein. This table has roughly 500,000 distinct CDR3 sequences, around 12% appearing once. This CDR3 region has 12 residues. Germline lookup yields CDR1 SGHDT and CDR2 YYEEEE. V lost 0 bases and J lost 10, with 8 bases in between. This clonotype was seen ten or more times. The chain has TRBV5-6 and TRBJ2-1; D perhaps matches TRBD2 (5 bases). This receptor was obtained from a human donor who donated a stem cell graft to a child with combined immunodeficiency. This specimen consisted of PBMCs from the stem cell graft donor, obtained from the stem cell graft. In DNA form, the CDR3 reads TGTGCCAGCAGCTTGGGAGGGAGAGAGCAGTTCTTC. It translates to CASSLGGREQFF.